This TCR beta chain was identified during a study of shared clonotypes between healthy human individuals. The study, taken as a whole, reports: A few donors showed sharing of around 5.3% of naive CD4 clonotypes.

Researchers ran the assay at a deep level. Sorted-subset replicate PCRs used around 200 ng DNA, about 30,000 T cell genomes. This table comes from immunoSEQ multiplex PCR, and its TCRdb copy is limited to in-frame clones, with some not included. The repertoire consists of 980,000 or so clones, with 70% to 85% occurring once and the leading ten covering 1.5%. Of note for this clone: Its target is unknown.

Germline assignment: CDR1 MNHEY and CDR2 SVGAGI. V shed 2 bases and J 2 bases; nucleotides not matched to a gene: 7. The CDR3 totals 16 residues. V is TRBV6-5 and J is TRBJ1-2; TRBD1 aligns across 8 bases. Sequenced: memory CD4+ T cells sorted from blood. The subset is: CD45RA-negative fraction. The source of this sequence is a man younger than 35 in good health. CDR3 sequence: CASSYLGTGTNYGYTF. CDR3 bases: TGTGCCAGCAGTTACCTGGGGACAGGTACCAACTATGGCTACACCTTC.